Each of the 14 T cell receptor beta chains below was sequenced from the same sample in a study of T cell changes during pregnancy in multiple sclerosis. The protocol was immunoSEQ multiplex PCR, while the TCRdb copy is restricted to in-frame clones and leaves out a portion. The table lists 50,000 to 65,000 clones, about 94% of them singletons. The material sequenced was CD8+ T cells from peripheral blood mononuclear cells, taken in the second trimester of pregnancy. These receptor sequences come from a female donor with multiple sclerosis, enrolled in a pregnancy study.

The V call is TRBV7-6, the J call TRBJ2-7; the match to TRBD2 covers 13 bases. The V segment lost 4 bases and the J segment 5 bases; nucleotides outside the gene matches: 8. The CDR3 totals 16 residues. CDR1 SGHVS and CDR2 FNYEAQ come from the germline V gene. The CDR3 is CASSSGLAGALDEQYF. In DNA, the CDR3 is TGTGCCAGCAGCTCCGGACTAGCGGGGGCCTTGGACGAGCAGTACTTC.

Here the CDR3 DNA reads TGTGCCAGCAGCCCCCAGCGGGAGCGGTCAGATACGCAGTATTTT. It encodes CASSPQRERSDTQYF. The V gene is TRBV7-9, the J gene TRBJ2-3, with 8 bases matching TRBD2. This CDR3 spans 15 amino acids. The V and J ends lost 5 bases and 4 bases, in that order; junction bases with no gene match: 8. Germline CDR1 SEHNR, CDR2 FQNEAQ (reference sequence).

This chain uses TRBV19 with TRBJ2-3; D gene ambiguous. CDR1 is LNHDA, CDR2 SQIVND, per germline (reference sequence). The CDR3 loop spans 15 amino acids. V gave up 1 base and J gave up 2 bases, with 10 bases separating them. The CDR3 DNA follows: TGTGCCAGTAGTATAGCTGGGCGTACCACAGATACGCAGTATTTT. Translation gives CASSIAGRTTDTQYF.

V is TRBV4-1 and J is TRBJ2-7; D perhaps matches TRBD2 (5 bases). Germline CDR1 reads MGHRA; CDR2 reads YSYEKL. Trimming shortened V by 1 base and J by 1 base, and 11 bases separated the two germline ends. The CDR3 runs to 15 residues. The CDR3, as DNA: TGCGCCAGCAGCCAAGTGCAGGACTCGTCCTACGAGCAGTACTTC. Translation gives CASSQVQDSSYEQYF.

V is TRBV11-2 and J is TRBJ2-7; D perhaps matches TRBD1 (5 bases). Germline assignment: CDR1 SGHAT and CDR2 FQNNGV. The CDR3 loop spans 13 amino acids. The V end was cut by 5 bases, the J end by 1 base, with 9 bases between. In DNA, the CDR3 is TGTGCCAGCAGCCACGACAGTTCCTACGAGCAGTACTTC. The encoded protein is CASSHDSSYEQYF.

This clone was observed a single time. The genes are TRBV6-5 and TRBJ2-2; TRBD1 matches at 10 bases. The ends lost 6 bases at V and 3 bases at J; junction bases unmatched: 1. Germline V lookup: CDR1 MNHEY, CDR2 SVGAGI. The CDR3 loop spans 14 amino acids. The DNA of the CDR3 is TGTGCCAGCAGGGGGACAGGGGACACCGGGGAGCTGTTTTTT. Its translation: CASRGTGDTGELFF.

The V gene is TRBV7-2, the J gene TRBJ2-5; 7 positions agree with TRBD2. V dropped 5 bases and J dropped 4; count of bases not matched to a gene: 13. Looked up from germline, CDR1 is SGHTA and CDR2 is FQGNSA. The length of the CDR3 is 16 residues. The CDR3 sequence is CASSHRLMWEGETQYF. In nucleotides, the CDR3 is TGTGCCAGCAGCCACCGTCTTATGTGGGAGGGAGAGACCCAGTACTTC.

This chain connects TRBV2 to TRBJ2-1; maybe TRBD1 (6 bases). This CDR3 has 16 amino acids. V lost 6 bases and J 6 bases, leaving 21 bases between the germline ends. Germline loops: CDR1 SNHLY, CDR2 FYNNEI. For the CDR3, the DNA is TGTGCCAGCAGAGCCGGCGGGCAGGGGCGATTCAATGAGCAGTTCTTC. It translates to CASRAGGQGRFNEQFF.

V is TRBV27 and J is TRBJ2-2, with D perhaps matching TRBD2 (5 bases). V was cut by 3 bases and J by 7 bases, with 12 bases left in between. This CDR3 is built from 14 residues. Germline V gives CDR1 MNHEY, CDR2 SMNVEV (reference sequence). The CDR3 nucleotides read TGTGCCAGCAGTTTCGGTCGGGATAGCGGGGAGCTGTTTTTT. It specifies CASSFGRDSGELFF.

This chain joins TRBV9 and TRBJ2-2; perhaps TRBD1 as D (6 bases). This CDR3 is built from 16 residues. V lost 4 bases and J lost 4, with 17 bases in between. CDR1 SGDLS and CDR2 YYNGEE come from the germline V gene. CDR3 protein: CASSPRGGTATGELFF. CDR3 DNA sequence: TGTGCCAGCAGCCCCAGGGGCGGAACCGCCACCGGGGAGCTGTTTTTT.

The chain has TRBV6-5 and TRBJ1-1, with 8 bases fitting TRBD1. The CDR3 covers 16 residues. The J segment lost 4 bases and the V segment lost 2 bases, leaving 9 bases of the junction unmatched. CDR1 and CDR2 (germline): MNHEY, SVGAGI. The CDR3 nucleotides read TGTGCCAGCAGTTACGGGCAGGGGGCAGGCGTCACTGAAGCTTTCTTT. Its translation: CASSYGQGAGVTEAFF.

The DNA of the CDR3 is TGCGCCAGCAGCTTGGTAACGGGAGTCGACGAGCAGTACTTC. Its protein product is CASSLVTGVDEQYF. The chain employs TRBV5-1 and TRBJ2-7, with D tentatively TRBD2 (6 bases). The CDR3 contains 14 residues. Germline CDR1 is SGHRS and CDR2 is YFSETQ. V was cut by 0 bases and J by 5 bases, with 12 bases left in between.

This chain uses TRBV27 with TRBJ2-7; TRBD2 agrees at 9 bases. Per germline, CDR1 MNHEY and CDR2 SMNVEV (reference sequence). With 9 bases clipped from V and 4 bases from J, the junction kept 7 bases outside the gene matches. This CDR3 region has 13 residues. The CDR3 spells CASASSGAYEQYF. DNA of the CDR3: TGTGCCAGTGCGTCTAGCGGGGCTTACGAGCAGTACTTC.

The genes are TRBV7-9 and TRBJ1-1; D might be TRBD1 (6 bases). This CDR3 comprises 13 residues. The germline V gene encodes CDR1 SEHNR and CDR2 FQNEAQ (reference sequence). V was cut by 4 bases and J by 6 bases, with 12 bases left in between. The CDR3 reads CASSSTGRPEAFF. The CDR3 region has the DNA TGTGCCAGCAGCTCCACAGGGAGACCTGAAGCTTTCTTT.